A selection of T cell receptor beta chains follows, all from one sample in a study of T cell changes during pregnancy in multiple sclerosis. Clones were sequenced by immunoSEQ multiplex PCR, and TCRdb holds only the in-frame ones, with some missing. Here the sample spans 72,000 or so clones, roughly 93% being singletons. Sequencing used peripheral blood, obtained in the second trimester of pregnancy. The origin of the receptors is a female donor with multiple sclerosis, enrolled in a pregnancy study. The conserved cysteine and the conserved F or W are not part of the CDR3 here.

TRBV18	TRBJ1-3	ASSPRAESGNTIY
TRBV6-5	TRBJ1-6	ASSYFLQSNSPLH
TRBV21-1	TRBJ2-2	ASRRICGHTGELF
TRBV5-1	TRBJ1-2	ASSLGQGNYGYT
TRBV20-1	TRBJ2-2	SLERHGELF
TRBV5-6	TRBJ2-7	ASSRGQGRWEQY
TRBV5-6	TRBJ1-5	ASSLRAHSNQPQH
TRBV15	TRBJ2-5	ATSRATGHIQETQY
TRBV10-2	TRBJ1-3	ATGGGTGESTIY
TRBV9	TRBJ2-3	ASSGISRGGRADTQY
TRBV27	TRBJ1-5	ASSLGTGGDQPQH
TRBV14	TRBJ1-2	ASSQDLWGYT
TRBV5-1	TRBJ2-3	ASSLVGARTDTQY
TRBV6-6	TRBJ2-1	ASSPARAAYNEQF
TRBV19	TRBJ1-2	ASMKGIYGYT
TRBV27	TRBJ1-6	ASSLSRGQFADSPLH
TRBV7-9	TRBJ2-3	ASSLLSGLATDTQY
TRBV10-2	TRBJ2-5	ASSTGVETQY
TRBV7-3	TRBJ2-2	ASSLAVLANTGELF
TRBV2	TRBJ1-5	ASTYAGNQPQH
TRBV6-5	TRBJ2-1	ASQTRWSRAHEQF
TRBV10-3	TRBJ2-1	AITSSFSYNEQF
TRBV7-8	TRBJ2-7	ASSLIWAAGYEQY
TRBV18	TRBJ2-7	ASSPGGGPYEQY
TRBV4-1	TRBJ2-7	ASSQWLAEIYEQY
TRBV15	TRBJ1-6	ATSGRTGSSYNSPLH
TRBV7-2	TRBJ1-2	ASSLEATALYGYT
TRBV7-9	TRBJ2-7	ASAGLNPYEQY
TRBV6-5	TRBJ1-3	ASSPTASSGNTIY
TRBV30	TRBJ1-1	AWSRGTGNTEAF
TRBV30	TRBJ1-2	AWSVNREIYT
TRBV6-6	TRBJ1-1	ASTPTEYTEAF
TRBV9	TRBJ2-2	ASSVGSGTGELF
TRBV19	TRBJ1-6	ASAEWTERSPLH
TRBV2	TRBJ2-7	ACGGLAGTYEQY
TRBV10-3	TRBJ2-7	AIRGDSSYEQY
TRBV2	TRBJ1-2	ASSDVGNYGYT
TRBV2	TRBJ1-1	ASREGGRSNTNTEAF
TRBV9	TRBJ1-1	ASSHAPTENTEAF
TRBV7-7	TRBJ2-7	ASSLATSDEQY
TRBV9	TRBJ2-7	ASSVGIGAGEQY
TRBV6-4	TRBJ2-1	ASSGLAGGPANEQF
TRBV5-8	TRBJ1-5	ASSQGPGGQPQH
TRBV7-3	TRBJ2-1	ASSLTSTRSFYNEQF
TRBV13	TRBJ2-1	ASRERSSGGAEQF
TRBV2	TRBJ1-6	ASSVRQGSVSPLH
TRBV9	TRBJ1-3	ASTQGAAGHSGNTIY
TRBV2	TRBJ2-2	ASTISRSTGELF
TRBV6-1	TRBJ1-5	ASSESAGTGQPQH
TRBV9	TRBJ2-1	ASSADSFYNEQF
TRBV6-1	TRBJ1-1	ASIRFRDTEAF
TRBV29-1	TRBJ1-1	SVVGEGEKAF
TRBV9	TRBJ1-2	ASTRGASGYT
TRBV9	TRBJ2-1	ASSVDGGDYNEQF